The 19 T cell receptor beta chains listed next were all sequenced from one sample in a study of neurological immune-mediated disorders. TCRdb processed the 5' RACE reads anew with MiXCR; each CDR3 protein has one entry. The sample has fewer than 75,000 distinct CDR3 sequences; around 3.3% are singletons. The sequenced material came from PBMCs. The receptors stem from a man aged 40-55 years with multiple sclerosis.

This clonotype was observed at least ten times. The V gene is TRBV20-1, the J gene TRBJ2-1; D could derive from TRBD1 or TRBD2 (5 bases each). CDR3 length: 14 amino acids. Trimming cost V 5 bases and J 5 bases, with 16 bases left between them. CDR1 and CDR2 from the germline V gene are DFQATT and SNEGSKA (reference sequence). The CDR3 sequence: CSALRGFPNNEQFF. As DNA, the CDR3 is TGCAGTGCTCTCCGGGGCTTCCCGAACAATGAGCAGTTCTTC.

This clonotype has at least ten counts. CDR3 loop: CASSLDGLSNEKLFF. Here the CDR3 DNA reads TGCGCCAGCAGCTTGGACGGGCTGAGTAATGAAAAACTGTTTTTT. V and J are TRBV5-1 and TRBJ1-4; D is ambiguous. Germline CDR1 is SGHRS and CDR2 is YFSETQ. The length of the CDR3 is 15 residues. Trimming pared 0 bases from V and 4 bases from J, leaving 10 bases between.

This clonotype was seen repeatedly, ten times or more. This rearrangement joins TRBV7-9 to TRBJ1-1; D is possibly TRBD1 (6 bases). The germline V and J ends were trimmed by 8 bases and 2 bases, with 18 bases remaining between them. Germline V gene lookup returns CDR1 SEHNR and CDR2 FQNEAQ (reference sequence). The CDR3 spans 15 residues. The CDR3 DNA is TGTGCCAGCCGCCGCGCAACTGGGGGCAACACTGAAGCTTTCTTT. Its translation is CASRRATGGNTEAFF.

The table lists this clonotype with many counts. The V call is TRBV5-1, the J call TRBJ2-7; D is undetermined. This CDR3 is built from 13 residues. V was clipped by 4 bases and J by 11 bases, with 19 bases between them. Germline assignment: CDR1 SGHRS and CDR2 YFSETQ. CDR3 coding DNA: TGCGCCAGCAGCCGGCCACCCGGAGAAACGGAGTACTTC. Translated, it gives CASSRPPGETEYF.

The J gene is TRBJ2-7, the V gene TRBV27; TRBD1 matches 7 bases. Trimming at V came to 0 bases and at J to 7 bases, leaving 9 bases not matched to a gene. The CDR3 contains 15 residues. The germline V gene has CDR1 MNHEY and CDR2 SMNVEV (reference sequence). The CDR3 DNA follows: TGTGCCAGCAGTTTATCGTACAGGGGTGTCTATGAGCAGTACTTC. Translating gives CASSLSYRGVYEQYF.

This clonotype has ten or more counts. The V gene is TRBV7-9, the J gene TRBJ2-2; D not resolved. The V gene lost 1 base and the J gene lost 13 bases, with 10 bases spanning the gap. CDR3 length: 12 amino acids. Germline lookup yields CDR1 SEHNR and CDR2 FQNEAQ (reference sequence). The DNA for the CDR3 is TGTGCCAGCAGCTTAGGTCACCCTGTGCTGTTTTTT. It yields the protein CASSLGHPVLFF. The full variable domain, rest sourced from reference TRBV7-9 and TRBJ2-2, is DTGVSQNPRHKITKRGQNVTFRCDPISEHNRLYWYRQTLGQGPEFLTYFQNEAQLEKSRLLSDRFSAERPKGSFSTLEIQRTEQGDSAMYLCASSLGHPVLFFGEGSRLTVL.

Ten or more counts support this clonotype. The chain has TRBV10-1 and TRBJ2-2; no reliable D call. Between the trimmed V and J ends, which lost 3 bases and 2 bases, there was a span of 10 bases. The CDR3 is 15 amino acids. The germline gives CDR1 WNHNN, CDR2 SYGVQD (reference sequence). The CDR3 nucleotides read TGCGCCAGCAGTGATTCCCAGGAAAACACCGGGGAGCTGTTTTTT. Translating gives CASSDSQENTGELFF.

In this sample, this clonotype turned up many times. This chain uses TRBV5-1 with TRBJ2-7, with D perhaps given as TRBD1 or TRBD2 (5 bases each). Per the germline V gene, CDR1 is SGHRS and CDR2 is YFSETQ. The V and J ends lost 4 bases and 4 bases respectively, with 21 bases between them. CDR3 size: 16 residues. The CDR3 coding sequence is TGCGCCAGCAGCCCCTTGGGGGTCACCCTGATGTACGAGCAGTACTTC. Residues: CASSPLGVTLMYEQYF.

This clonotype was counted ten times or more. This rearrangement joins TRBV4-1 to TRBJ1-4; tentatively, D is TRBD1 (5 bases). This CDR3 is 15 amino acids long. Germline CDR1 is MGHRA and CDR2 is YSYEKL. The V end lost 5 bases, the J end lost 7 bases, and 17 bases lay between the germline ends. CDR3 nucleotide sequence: TGCGCCAGCAGCGCAGCGGGGGGATTAGGTGAAAAACTGTTTTTT. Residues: CASSAAGGLGEKLFF.

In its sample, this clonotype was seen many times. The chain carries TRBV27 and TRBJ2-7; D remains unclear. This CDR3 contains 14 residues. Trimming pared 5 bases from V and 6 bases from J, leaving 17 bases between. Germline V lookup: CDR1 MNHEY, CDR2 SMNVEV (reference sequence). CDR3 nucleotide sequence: TGTGCCAGCAGTCCGATAGCCGCATCAGGCGAGCAGTACTTC. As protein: CASSPIAASGEQYF.

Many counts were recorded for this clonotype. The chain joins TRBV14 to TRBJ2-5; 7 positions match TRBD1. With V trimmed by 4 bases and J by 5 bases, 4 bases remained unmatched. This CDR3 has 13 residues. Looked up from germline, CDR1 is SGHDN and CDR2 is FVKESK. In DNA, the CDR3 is TGTGCCAGCAGCCCCAGGGGGTTTGAGACCCAGTACTTC. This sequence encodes CASSPRGFETQYF.

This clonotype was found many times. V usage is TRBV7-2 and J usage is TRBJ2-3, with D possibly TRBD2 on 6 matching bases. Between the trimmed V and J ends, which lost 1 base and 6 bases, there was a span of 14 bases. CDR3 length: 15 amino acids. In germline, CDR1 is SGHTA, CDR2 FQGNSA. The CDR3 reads CASSLGVSGGDTQYF. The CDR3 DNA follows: TGTGCCAGCAGCTTAGGGGTTAGCGGAGGCGATACGCAGTATTTT.

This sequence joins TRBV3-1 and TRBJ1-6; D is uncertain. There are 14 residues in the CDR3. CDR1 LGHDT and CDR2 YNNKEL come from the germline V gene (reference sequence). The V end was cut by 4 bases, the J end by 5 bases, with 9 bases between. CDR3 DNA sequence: TGTGCCAGCAGCCCGTCTGGGGATAATTCACCCCTCCACTTT. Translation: CASSPSGDNSPLHF.

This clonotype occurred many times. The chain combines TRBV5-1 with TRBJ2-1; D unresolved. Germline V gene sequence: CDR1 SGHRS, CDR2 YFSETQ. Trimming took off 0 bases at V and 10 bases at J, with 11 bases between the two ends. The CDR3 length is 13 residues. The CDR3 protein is CASSLARVREQFF. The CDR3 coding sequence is TGCGCCAGCAGCTTGGCTCGAGTTAGGGAGCAGTTCTTC. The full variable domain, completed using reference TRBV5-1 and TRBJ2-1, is KAGVTQTPRYLIKTRGQQVTLSCSPISGHRSVSWYQQTPGQGLQFLFEYFSETQRNKGNFPGRFSGRQFSNSRSEMNVSTLELGDSALYLCASSLARVREQFFGPGTRLTVL.

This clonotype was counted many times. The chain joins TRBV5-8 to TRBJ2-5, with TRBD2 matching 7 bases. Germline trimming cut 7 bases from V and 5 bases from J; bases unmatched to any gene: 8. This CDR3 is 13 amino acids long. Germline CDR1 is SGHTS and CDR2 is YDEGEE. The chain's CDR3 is CASLSMGGETQYF. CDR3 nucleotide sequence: TGTGCCAGCCTGTCAATGGGGGGGGAGACCCAGTACTTC.

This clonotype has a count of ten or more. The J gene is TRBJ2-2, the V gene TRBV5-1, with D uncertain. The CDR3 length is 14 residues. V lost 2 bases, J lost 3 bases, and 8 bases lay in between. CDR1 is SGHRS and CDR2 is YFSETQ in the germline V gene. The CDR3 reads CASSLGPDTGELFF. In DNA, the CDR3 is TGCGCCAGCAGCTTAGGACCCGACACCGGGGAGCTGTTTTTT.

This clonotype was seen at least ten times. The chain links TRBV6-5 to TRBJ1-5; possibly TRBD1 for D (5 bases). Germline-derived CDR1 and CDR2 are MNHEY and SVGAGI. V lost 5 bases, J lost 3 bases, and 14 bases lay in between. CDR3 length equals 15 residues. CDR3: CASSLRDGYNQPQHF. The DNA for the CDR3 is TGTGCCAGCAGTCTCCGGGACGGATACAATCAGCCCCAGCATTTT.

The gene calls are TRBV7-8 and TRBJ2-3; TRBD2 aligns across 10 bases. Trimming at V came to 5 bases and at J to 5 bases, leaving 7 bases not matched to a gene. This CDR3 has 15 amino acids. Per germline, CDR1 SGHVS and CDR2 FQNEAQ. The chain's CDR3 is CASSGRGLAQDTQYF. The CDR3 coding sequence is TGTGCCAGCAGCGGCCGGGGACTAGCGCAAGATACGCAGTATTTT.

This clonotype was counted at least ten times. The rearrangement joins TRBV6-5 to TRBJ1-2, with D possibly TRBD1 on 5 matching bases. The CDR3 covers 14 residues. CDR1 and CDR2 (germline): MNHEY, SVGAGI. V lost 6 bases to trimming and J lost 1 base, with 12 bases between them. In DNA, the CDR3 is TGTGCCAGCAGGCGTCCCGGGGGTAACTATGGCTACACCTTC. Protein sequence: CASRRPGGNYGYTF.